Below are 17 T cell receptor beta chains sequenced from a single sample in a study of control samples from healthy donors and cancer patients (dated by TCRdb to 2018 to 2021). Receptor amplification or capture employed the immunoSEQ multiplex PCR assay. TCRdb holds this immuneACCESS table with in-frame rearrangements only. Some clones are missing; in checked studies, unresolved V genes explain under half, and the rest has no known cause. For this sample the table gives 90,000 or so clones, of which about four fifths were detected only once. The ten largest clonotypes hold 30% to 40% of the sample. The sequencing sample was made of PBMCs. These receptors came from a man aged 70-80 years with lung cancer.

The chain is built from TRBV7-8 and TRBJ2-2, with no clear D. This CDR3 is 14 amino acids long. Deletions cut 6 bases from V and 2 bases from J, with 10 bases between. Germline CDR1 is SGHVS and CDR2 is FQNEAQ. The CDR3 loop is CASRLLENTGELFF. The CDR3 DNA is TGTGCCAGCAGACTCCTAGAAAACACCGGGGAGCTGTTTTTT.

The genes are TRBV6-5 and TRBJ1-1, with 11 positions matching TRBD1. Germline CDR1 and CDR2: MNHEY and SVGAGI. The CDR3 is made up of 14 amino acids. With V trimmed by 6 bases and J by 6 bases, 6 bases remained unmatched. This CDR3 reads CASRPPGQGAEAFF. In nucleotides, the CDR3 is TGTGCCAGCAGACCTCCGGGACAGGGGGCTGAAGCTTTCTTT.

The V and J genes are TRBV27 and TRBJ2-7; possibly TRBD1 or TRBD2 for D (5 bases each). This CDR3 has 14 residues. Trimming removed 5 bases from V and 4 bases from J, with 15 bases in between. Germline values: CDR1 MNHEY, CDR2 SMNVEV (reference sequence). CDR3 sequence reads: CASSRGTDAYEQYF. CDR3 DNA sequence: TGTGCCAGCAGTAGAGGGACGGACGCATACGAGCAGTACTTC.

This chain joins TRBV5-1 and TRBJ2-4; 9 nucleotides line up with TRBD2. This CDR3 has 15 residues. Losses at the gene ends were 2 bases for V and 1 base for J; bases not matched to a gene: 1. Germline loops: CDR1 SGHRS, CDR2 YFSETQ. CDR3 protein: CASSFTSGAKNIQYF. DNA of the CDR3: TGCGCCAGCAGCTTTACTAGCGGGGCCAAAAACATTCAGTACTTC.

This clone was seen more than once but under ten times. The chain links TRBV3-1 (or the pseudogene TRBV3-2) to TRBJ2-7; D not resolved. Trimming removed 0 bases from V and 1 base from J, with 13 bases in between. This CDR3 is built from 16 residues. The V gene's germline CDR1 is LGHDT and CDR2 YNNKEL (reference sequence). The CDR3 region is CASSQEMIGFSYEQYF. The DNA of the CDR3 is TGTGCCAGCAGCCAAGAGATGATAGGGTTTTCCTACGAGCAGTACTTC.

Comments on this clone: Other DNA variants within this sample encode the same CDR3. The J gene is TRBJ2-2, the V gene TRBV7-2, with 7 nucleotides matching TRBD2. CDR1 is SGHTA and CDR2 is FQGNSA in the germline V gene. The V gene end was trimmed by 4 bases and the J gene end by 6 bases; junction bases not matched to a gene: 11. This CDR3 has 16 amino acids. The CDR3, as DNA: TGTGCCAGCAGCTATTGGGGTCGGGGGGAGGCCGGGGAGCTGTTTTTT. Its protein product is CASSYWGRGEAGELFF.

This chain links TRBV7-8 with TRBJ2-1; 8 nucleotides align to TRBD1. Germline CDR1 reads SGHVS; CDR2 reads FQNEAQ. The CDR3 covers 14 residues. V gave up 6 bases and J gave up 1 base; unmatched junction bases: 2. The CDR3 DNA reads as TGTGCCAGCAGTGGACAGGGTTCCTACAATGAGCAGTTCTTC. Translated, it gives CASSGQGSYNEQFF. Looking up the rest from reference TRBV7-8 and TRBJ2-1 gives the full variable domain: GAGVSQSPRYKVAKRGQDVALRCDPISGHVSLFWYQQALGQGPEFLTYFQNEAQLDKSGLPSDRFFAERPEGSVSTLKIQRTQQEDSAVYLCASSGQGSYNEQFFGPGTRLTVL.

The genes are TRBV5-6 and TRBJ1-1; D uncertain. Germline-derived CDR1 and CDR2 are SGHDT and YYEEEE. This CDR3 has 13 amino acids. Trimming took 0 bases from V and 4 from J, leaving 7 bases between them. In nucleotides, the CDR3 is TGTGCCAGCAGCTTGGTATTGGGCACTGAAGCTTTCTTT. Its protein product is CASSLVLGTEAFF.

The chain links TRBV7-6 to TRBJ1-3; D is undetermined. The germline V gene encodes CDR1 SGHVS and CDR2 FNYEAQ. The V and J ends lost 1 base and 5 bases respectively, with 9 bases between them. This CDR3 has 14 amino acids. The CDR3 region is CASSLGQARNTIYF. The CDR3 DNA reads TGTGCCAGCAGCTTAGGCCAGGCCCGAAACACCATATATTTT.

The chain couples TRBV4-1 to TRBJ1-2; D call uncertain. Trimming took 1 base from V and 7 from J, leaving 13 bases between them. The CDR3 totals 14 residues. The germline V gene encodes CDR1 MGHRA and CDR2 YSYEKL. The CDR3 region is CASSQAIPLGGYTF. Written as DNA, the CDR3 is TGCGCCAGCAGCCAAGCCATCCCGTTAGGTGGCTACACCTTC.

Written as DNA, the CDR3 is TGCGCCAGCAGTGAGTTCCAGGTCGGCGGGGGGACAGATACGCAGTATTTT. Residues: CASSEFQVGGGTDTQYF. The rearrangement joins TRBV10-1 to TRBJ2-3, with 8 bases aligning to TRBD2. The CDR3 runs 17 residues. The J segment lost 3 bases and the V segment lost 1 base, leaving 9 bases of the junction unmatched. Germline CDR1 reads WNHNN; CDR2 reads SYGVQD (reference sequence).

The chain has TRBV7-8 and TRBJ2-2, with 8 positions matching TRBD1. Germline V gene lookup returns CDR1 SGHVS and CDR2 FQNEAQ. This CDR3 is built from 19 residues. Losses at the gene ends were 5 bases for V and 2 bases for J; bases not matched to a gene: 16. The chain's CDR3 is CASSKFGQGTAANTGELFF. In DNA form, the CDR3 reads TGTGCCAGCAGCAAATTTGGACAGGGAACCGCTGCCAACACCGGGGAGCTGTTTTTT.

On this clone itself: At one end the junction does not follow the germline gene, possibly because of a read error. The sample holds other DNA sequences that translate to the same CDR3. The genes are TRBV7-7 and TRBJ2-7; D not resolved. This CDR3 has 13 amino acids. Germline V gives CDR1 SSHAT, CDR2 FNYEAQ (reference sequence). The CDR3: CASSLGQDYEQYF. The DNA for the CDR3 is TGTGCTAGCAGCTTAGGCCAGGACTACGAGCAGTACTTC.

The chain joins TRBV5-1 to TRBJ1-4, with D perhaps TRBD1 (6 bases). Trimming took 4 bases from V and 4 from J, leaving 11 bases between them. CDR1 and CDR2 (germline): SGHRS, YFSETQ. The CDR3 is made up of 14 amino acids. CDR3 bases: TGCGCCAGCAGCCGGGGGGCTGGTAATGAAAAACTGTTTTTT. Amino acid sequence: CASSRGAGNEKLFF.

The V gene is TRBV29-1, the J gene TRBJ1-2; tentatively, D is TRBD1 (6 bases). CDR1 is SQVTM, CDR2 ANQGSEA, per germline. V was clipped by 7 bases and J by 4 bases, with 13 bases between them. The CDR3 runs to 12 residues. Here the CDR3 DNA reads TGCAGCGCGTACAGGGTGAGCTATGGCTACACCTTC. Encoded protein: CSAYRVSYGYTF. The full variable domain, in which reference TRBV29-1 and TRBJ1-2 provide the parts outside the CDR3, is SAVISQKPSRDICQRGTSLTIQCQVDSQVTMMFWYRQQPGQSLTLIATANQGSEATYESGFVIDKFPISRPNLTFSTLTVSNMSPEDSSIYLCSAYRVSYGYTFGSGTRLTVV.

DNA for the CDR3: TGTGCTAGTGGTTTGGTACCCATAAACTATGGCTACACCTTC. Encoded protein: CASGLVPINYGYTF. The chain joins TRBV12-5 to TRBJ1-2; unclear D gene. This CDR3 has 14 amino acids. Germline CDR1 is LGHNT and CDR2 is FRNRAP. V was clipped by 0 bases and J by 2 bases, with 7 bases between them.

J is TRBJ2-7 and V is TRBV5-6, with D perhaps TRBD1 (6 bases). This CDR3 comprises 14 residues. In germline, CDR1 is SGHDT, CDR2 YYEEEE. The V end was cut by 2 bases, the J end by 7 bases, with 16 bases between. CDR3 DNA: TGTGCCAGCAGCTTAGGTCCAGGGGTAAGGGAGCAGTACTTC. Its translation is CASSLGPGVREQYF.